What follows are 14 T cell receptor beta chains derived from one specimen sequenced in a study of blood T cells in healthy people across ages. The use of a sample-barcoded 5' primer and a J-beta primer mix characterized a second PCR of roughly 6 to 11 cycles. From the 5' RACE reads, TCRdb called clonotypes with MiXCR, one entry per CDR3 protein. Of under 2,000,000 distinct CDR3 sequences in the sample, roughly 52% were seen once. The sample taken for sequencing was blood. These receptors all come from a woman in her forties in good health.

V and J are TRBV6-5 and TRBJ1-6, with D perhaps matching TRBD1 (6 bases). The CDR3 totals 16 residues. CDR1 is MNHEY, CDR2 SVGAGI, per germline. V was trimmed by 0 bases and J by 7 bases, leaving 13 bases between them. In DNA form, the CDR3 reads TGTGCCAGCAGTTACTCTTCCAGGGGTATGAATTCACCCCTCCACTTT. Its translation is CASSYSSRGMNSPLHF.

The rearrangement joins TRBV28 to TRBJ2-7; possibly TRBD1 for D (5 bases). The CDR3 covers 12 residues. Germline V gene data show CDR1 as MDHEN and CDR2 as SYDVKM. Trimming left V 6 bases short and J 6 bases short, with 12 bases between. CDR3 loop: CASRPGYGEQYF. The CDR3 DNA follows: TGTGCCAGCAGACCAGGGTACGGCGAGCAGTACTTC.

In this sample, this clonotype turned up a few times. The J gene is TRBJ2-1, the V gene TRBV27; 8 positions match TRBD1. CDR1 is MNHEY and CDR2 is SMNVEV in the germline V gene (reference sequence). There are 15 residues in the CDR3. V dropped 9 bases and J dropped 6; count of bases not matched to a gene: 13. CDR3 amino acids: CASVLIRGQFNEQFF. The CDR3 nucleotides read TGTGCCAGTGTACTAATCAGGGGGCAGTTCAATGAGCAGTTCTTC.

V and J are TRBV28 and TRBJ1-2; a weak D match, TRBD1 (5 bases). The CDR3 is made up of 12 amino acids. Trimming cost V 10 bases and J 1 base, with 10 bases left between them. Germline CDR1 is MDHEN and CDR2 is SYDVKM. CDR3 nucleotides: TGTGCCATTTTGACAGATAACTATGGCTACACCTTC. Amino acid sequence: CAILTDNYGYTF.

The rearrangement links TRBV18 to TRBJ1-4; TRBD1 might be the D (6 bases). The length of the CDR3 is 16 residues. CDR1 is KGHSH, CDR2 LQKENI, per germline. Trimming shortened V by 3 bases and J by 8 bases, and 19 bases separated the two germline ends. The CDR3, as DNA: TGTGCCAGCTCACCCGCCAGGACGGGCCAGGGGGAAAAACTGTTTTTT. This translates into CASSPARTGQGEKLFF.

The sample holds a few counts of this clonotype. This chain connects TRBV6-2 or TRBV6-3 to TRBJ2-1; 8 bases line up with TRBD1. Trimming took 10 bases from V and 1 from J; bases not matched to a gene: 6. The V gene's germline CDR1 is MNHEY and CDR2 SVGEGT. This CDR3 spans 14 amino acids. The CDR3 DNA reads TGTGCCACCCGGGGACAGGCTTCCTACAATGAGCAGTTCTTC. It translates to CATRGQASYNEQFF.

The V call is TRBV10-3, the J call TRBJ2-7, with 8 positions matching TRBD1. J gave up 5 bases and V 10 bases, and 10 bases lay outside the gene matches. This CDR3 is 13 amino acids long. The germline V gene has CDR1 ENHRY and CDR2 SYGVKD. The CDR3 reads CASRSQGADEQYF. In DNA form, the CDR3 reads TGTGCCAGCAGAAGCCAGGGGGCTGACGAGCAGTACTTC.

V and J are TRBV7-2 and TRBJ1-1; no clear D gene. V gave up 2 bases and J gave up 4 bases, with 11 bases separating them. From germline, CDR1 is SGHTA and CDR2 FQGNSA. The CDR3 has 14 amino acids. The chain's CDR3 is CASSLKAIGTEAFF. Written as DNA, the CDR3 is TGTGCCAGCAGCTTAAAGGCTATAGGCACTGAAGCTTTCTTT.

The chain recombines TRBV6-6 with TRBJ2-1; 10 nucleotides align to TRBD1. With the DNA end fitting TRBJ2-7 better, the J assignment may be wrong. Germline loops: CDR1 MNHNY, CDR2 SVGAGI (reference sequence). The CDR3 has 15 residues. The CDR3: CASKNRDRGTYEQYF. The CDR3 DNA reads TGTGCCAGCAAAAACCGGGACAGGGGAACCTACGAGCAGTACTTC.

CDR3 region: CASGPRQAENNEQFF. The CDR3 nucleotides are TGCGCCAGCGGCCCAAGACAGGCTGAAAACAATGAGCAGTTCTTC. V gene TRBV5-1 combines with J gene TRBJ2-1; a weak D match, TRBD1 (6 bases). Germline CDR1 is SGHRS and CDR2 is YFSETQ. V dropped 7 bases and J dropped 5 bases, with 19 bases sitting between them. The CDR3 consists of 15 residues.

This sequence joins TRBV20-1 and TRBJ2-3; 13 bases are shared with TRBD2. CDR1 and CDR2 from the germline V gene are DFQATT and SNEGSKA (reference sequence). The CDR3 length is 23 residues. V lost 6 bases and J lost 2; bases outside the gene matches: 29. CDR3 in amino acids: CSARVNRLAGGHRLVRFTDTQYF. The DNA for the CDR3 is TGCAGTGCGAGGGTTAATCGACTAGCGGGGGGACACCGCTTAGTACGCTTCACAGATACGCAGTATTTT.

On this clonotype: Its ends do not fully match the called genes, so a read error is possible. The V call is TRBV7-9, the J call TRBJ1-6; TRBD1 aligns across 8 bases. There are 16 residues in the CDR3. The germline V gene encodes CDR1 SEHNR and CDR2 FQNEAQ (reference sequence). The CDR3 DNA sequence: TGTGCCAGCAGCTCGCAGGGGGCATCCTATAATTTACCCCTCCACTTT. This encodes CASSSQGASYNLPLHF.

This clonotype was counted between two and nine times. V is TRBV5-4 and J is TRBJ2-7; 12 nucleotides match TRBD2. Trimming removed 3 bases from V and 7 bases from J; junction bases left unmatched: 5. The CDR3 sequence is 14 residues long. Germline CDR1 is SGHNT and CDR2 is YYREEE (reference sequence). The CDR3 here is CASSSWTSGKEQYF. The DNA of the CDR3 is TGTGCCAGCAGCTCCTGGACTAGCGGGAAGGAGCAGTACTTC.

The chain links TRBV29-1 to TRBJ2-1; possibly TRBD1 or TRBD2 for D (5 bases each). Trimming removed 4 bases from V and 8 bases from J, with 18 bases in between. CDR3 length: 14 amino acids. The V gene's germline CDR1 is SQVTM and CDR2 ANQGSEA. The CDR3: CSVATIQVIDEQFF. Here the CDR3 DNA reads TGCAGCGTTGCGACTATACAGGTAATCGATGAGCAGTTCTTC.